Shown below are 14 T cell receptor beta chains from a single sample sequenced in a study of CD4 T cells in relation to SARS-CoV-2 and coronaviruses. Before the COVID-19 pandemic, during about 2010-2018, CD4+ T cells were taken from unexposed donors. Repertoires were generated with immunoSEQ multiplex PCR, while TCRdb's copy carries only in-frame clones and drops some. This repertoire shows under 90,000 clones, 90% to 95% found once; its top ten account for 0.23%. Sequenced sample: naive CD4+ T cells from PBMCs. Documented subset: naive CD4+ T cells isolated by negative enrichment. These receptors all come from a human donor in good health.

This chain uses TRBV30 with TRBJ1-1; unclear D gene. Per germline, CDR1 GTSNPN and CDR2 SVGIG (reference sequence). The V end lost 0 bases, the J end lost 5 bases, and 10 bases lay between the germline ends. The CDR3 is made up of 13 amino acids. The CDR3 is CAWSVHLGTEAFF. CDR3 bases: TGTGCCTGGAGTGTACATCTCGGGACTGAAGCTTTCTTT.

This clone was seen just once. The chain employs TRBV10-1 and TRBJ2-1; 8 nucleotides line up with TRBD2. Unmatched junction bases numbered 10, after V lost 2 bases and J lost 4 bases. Germline V gene sequence: CDR1 WNHNN, CDR2 SYGVQD (reference sequence). The CDR3 contains 17 residues. The CDR3 here is CASSEGRGGDQYNEQFF. CDR3 DNA sequence: TGCGCCAGCAGTGAGGGACGGGGGGGGGACCAATACAATGAGCAGTTCTTC.

CDR3 DNA: TGTGCCAGCAGTTACGGGGTGTCGGGGGGGCGCAATGAGCAGTTCTTC. Its translation is CASSYGVSGGRNEQFF. The V and J genes are TRBV6-2 or TRBV6-3 and TRBJ2-1; 8 positions match TRBD2. CDR1 is MNHEY and CDR2 is SVGEGT in the germline V gene. V gave up 2 bases and J gave up 6 bases; unmatched junction bases: 9. The CDR3 sequence is 16 residues long.

This sequence joins TRBV11-3 and TRBJ2-2; no firm D call. The length of the CDR3 is 13 residues. Germline lookup yields CDR1 SGHNT and CDR2 YENEEA. V gave up 5 bases and J gave up 8 bases, with 12 bases separating them. CDR3 DNA sequence: TGTGCCAGCAGCCTTGATACCCGGGGGGAGCTGTTTTTT. Its translation: CASSLDTRGELFF.

The chain joins TRBV11-2 to TRBJ1-5, with D possibly matching TRBD1 (5 bases). The V and J ends lost 1 base and 0 bases respectively, with 16 bases between them. CDR3 size: 18 residues. Germline V gene data show CDR1 as SGHAT and CDR2 as FQNNGV. CDR3 nucleotide sequence: TGTGCCAGCAGCTTAGCTCCGATAGGGACGGCTAGCAATCAGCCCCAGCATTTT. The encoded protein is CASSLAPIGTASNQPQHF. The whole variable domain, filled in from reference TRBV11-2 and TRBJ1-5, reads EAGVAQSPRYKIIEKRQSVAFWCNPISGHATLYWYQQILGQGPKLLIQFQNNGVVDDSQLPKDRFSAERLKGVDSTLKIQPAKLEDSAVYLCASSLAPIGTASNQPQHFGDGTRLSIL.

The J gene is TRBJ1-5, the V gene TRBV19; no clear D. V gave up 7 bases and J gave up 0 bases, with 13 bases separating them. The CDR3 is 15 amino acids. CDR1 LNHDA and CDR2 SQIVND come from the germline V gene (reference sequence). The CDR3 nucleotides are TGTGCCAGTAAGAGGGCAGATGATAGCAATCAGCCCCAGCATTTT. Translated, it gives CASKRADDSNQPQHF. Based on the CDR3 plus reference TRBV19 and TRBJ1-5, the full variable domain is DGGITQSPKYLFRKEGQNVTLSCEQNLNHDAMYWYRQDPGQGLRLIYYSQIVNDFQKGDIAEGYSVSREKKESFPLTVTSAQKNPTAFYLCASKRADDSNQPQHFGDGTRLSIL.

The V call is TRBV12-3 or TRBV12-4, the J call TRBJ1-1; D is perhaps TRBD1 (6 bases). CDR3 length equals 11 residues. Trimming removed 5 bases from V and 10 bases from J, with 11 bases in between. CDR3 coding DNA: TGTGCCAGCAGTCATAGGGGGGGAGCTTTCTTT. Translated: CASSHRGGAFF.

V usage is TRBV5-4 and J usage is TRBJ2-3; possible D gene TRBD2, 6 bases. In germline, CDR1 is SGHNT, CDR2 YYREEE (reference sequence). V was cut by 3 bases and J by 3 bases, with 14 bases left in between. The CDR3 length is 15 residues. The CDR3 region has the DNA TGTGCCAGCAGCTCGGAGGGGTTGGCGACAGATACGCAGTATTTT. Protein sequence: CASSSEGLATDTQYF.

The chain is built from TRBV20-1 and TRBJ2-4, with D unresolved. V dropped 3 bases and J dropped 0 bases, with 12 bases sitting between them. This CDR3 region has 15 residues. Germline V lookup: CDR1 DFQATT, CDR2 SNEGSKA (reference sequence). The CDR3 sequence: CSASMAYLAKNIQYF. The DNA of the CDR3 is TGCAGTGCTAGTATGGCGTATCTAGCCAAAAACATTCAGTACTTC.

The chain links TRBV27 to TRBJ2-5; 10 bases are a match to TRBD2. Trimming took 2 bases from V and 5 from J; bases not matched to a gene: 8. Germline V lookup: CDR1 MNHEY, CDR2 SMNVEV (reference sequence). CDR3 size: 16 residues. The CDR3 reads CASSLASGSYRETQYF. In DNA form, the CDR3 reads TGTGCCAGCAGTTTAGCTAGCGGGAGTTACCGGGAGACCCAGTACTTC.

A few counts support this clone. The chain carries TRBV7-2 and TRBJ1-5; D unresolved. The CDR3 is made up of 13 amino acids. Germline CDR1 reads SGHTA; CDR2 reads FQGNSA. V was clipped by 4 bases and J by 8 bases, with 12 bases between them. The CDR3 DNA follows: TGTGCCAGCAGCTCAAATCAATTCGAGCCCCAGCATTTT. Amino acids: CASSSNQFEPQHF.

The chain combines TRBV20-1 with TRBJ2-7; D gene ambiguous. The CDR3 contains 12 residues. Germline-derived CDR1 and CDR2 are DFQATT and SNEGSKA (reference sequence). V lost 3 bases and J lost 2, with 8 bases in between. The CDR3 coding sequence is TGCAGTGCTAGTAAGAAAACCTACGAGCAGTACTTC. Its protein is CSASKKTYEQYF.

The chain is built from TRBV19 and TRBJ2-7, with D unresolved. Germline assignment: CDR1 LNHDA and CDR2 SQIVND (reference sequence). This CDR3 has 14 amino acids. V lost 1 base to trimming and J lost 3 bases, with 10 bases between them. In DNA, the CDR3 is TGTGCCAGTAGTATAGGTCGCGCCTACTACGAGCAGTACTTC. It encodes CASSIGRAYYEQYF.

The V call is TRBV15, the J call TRBJ2-5, with D perhaps matching TRBD1 (5 bases). CDR1 is LNHNV and CDR2 is YYDKDF in the germline V gene (reference sequence). The CDR3 is 13 amino acids. V shed 1 base and J shed 4 bases, with 7 bases lying between them. CDR3 loop: CATSRAGLETQYF. In DNA form, the CDR3 reads TGTGCCACCAGCAGAGCAGGGTTAGAGACCCAGTACTTC.